This passage covers 3 T cell receptor beta chains from one sample sequenced in a study of blood T cell repertoires in COVID-19. Sequenced by immunoSEQ multiplex PCR; TCRdb stores in-frame clones only, minus some. The profile shows 17,000 or so clones, roughly 90% of them singletons. Sequencing used peripheral blood. The receptor source for this set is a man in his forties or fifties with active COVID-19.

J is TRBJ1-1 and V is TRBV9; possibly TRBD1 for D (5 bases). The V end lost 3 bases, the J end lost 5 bases, and 23 bases lay between the germline ends. The germline V gene encodes CDR1 SGDLS and CDR2 YYNGEE. The CDR3 loop spans 17 amino acids. The chain's CDR3 is CASSASGTKLGGTEAFF. CDR3 nucleotides: TGTGCCAGCAGCGCATCCGGGACGAAGCTTGGGGGGACTGAAGCTTTCTTT.

V usage is TRBV15 and J usage is TRBJ2-3, with D perhaps matching TRBD1 (7 bases). Deletions cut 3 bases from V and 4 bases from J, with 17 bases between. There are 16 residues in the CDR3. The germline CDR1 and CDR2 sequences are LNHNV and YYDKDF (reference sequence). The DNA for the CDR3 is TGTGCCACCAGCAGCAAGGGGGCAGGGGGGCCAGATACGCAGTATTTT. As protein: CATSSKGAGGPDTQYF.

The count of this clone is one. The gene calls are TRBV5-6 and TRBJ1-1, with a weak D call TRBD1 (5 bases). Germline V lookup: CDR1 SGHDT, CDR2 YYEEEE. This CDR3 comprises 15 residues. Trimming removed 3 bases from V and 0 bases from J, with 12 bases in between. The CDR3 spells CASSSARQLNTEAFF. The DNA of the CDR3 is TGTGCCAGCAGCTCAGCCCGACAGCTGAACACTGAAGCTTTCTTT. Combining the CDR3 with reference TRBV5-6 and TRBJ1-1 gives the whole variable domain DAGVTQSPTHLIKTRGQQVTLRCSPKSGHDTVSWYQQALGQGPQFIFQYYEEEERQRGNFPDRFSGHQFPNYSSELNVNALLLGDSALYLCASSSARQLNTEAFFGQGTRLTVV.